The 7 T cell receptor beta chains listed next were all sequenced from one sample in a study of shared clonotypes between healthy human individuals. TCRdb's copy holds only in-frame clones and misses some; the assay was immunoSEQ multiplex PCR. The sample lists 2 million to 3 million clones, over 85% occurring once. Sequences were obtained from naive CD4+ T cells from PBMCs. The subset: CD45RA+ positively selected. The receptors here all came from a man between 18 and 35 years old in good health. Some clones in this sample may be carry-over from other donors' samples.

The chain carries TRBV2 and TRBJ1-1; D ambiguous. The CDR3 is made up of 14 amino acids. CDR1 and CDR2 (germline): SNHLY, FYNNEI. Between the trimmed V and J ends, which lost 3 bases and 4 bases, there was a span of 12 bases. The CDR3 DNA reads TGTGCCAGCAGTGAGTGGCTGGCGGGCACTGAAGCTTTCTTT. This translates into CASSEWLAGTEAFF. Drawing the rest from reference TRBV2 and TRBJ1-1, the complete variable domain is EPEVTQTPSHQVTQMGQEVILRCVPISNHLYFYWYRQILGQKVEFLVSFYNNEISEKSEIFDDQFSVERPDGSNFTLKIRSTKLEDSAMYFCASSEWLAGTEAFFGQGTRLTVV.

This chain links TRBV7-6 with TRBJ2-1, with D perhaps TRBD2 (5 bases). The V and J ends lost 0 bases and 7 bases respectively, with 13 bases between them. This CDR3 is 15 amino acids long. Germline CDR1 SGHVS, CDR2 FNYEAQ. The CDR3 DNA reads as TGTGCCAGCAGCTTAGCGCACGGGTCGGGAAATGAGCAGTTCTTC. Translation: CASSLAHGSGNEQFF.

J is TRBJ2-5 and V is TRBV2; D unclear. Germline V CDR1 and CDR2: SNHLY, FYNNEI. Trimming removed 6 bases at V and 0 bases at J, with 11 bases between. The length of the CDR3 is 14 residues. The CDR3 is CASRYHAYQETQYF. The CDR3 nucleotides read TGTGCCAGCAGATACCATGCCTACCAAGAGACCCAGTACTTC.

V usage is TRBV7-9 and J usage is TRBJ2-7; 7 positions agree with TRBD2. Trimming cost V 4 bases and J 7 bases; bases outside gene matches: 7. The CDR3 consists of 13 residues. CDR1 is SEHNR and CDR2 is FQNEAQ in the germline V gene (reference sequence). The CDR3 spells CASSSGGVREQYF. CDR3 nucleotides: TGTGCCAGCAGCTCTGGGGGGGTTAGAGAGCAGTACTTC.

Regarding this clone: The sample carries other DNA sequences with the same CDR3. The chain joins TRBV4-2 to TRBJ2-5; TRBD2 aligns across 13 bases. J lost 5 bases, V lost 1 base, and 1 base had no gene match. Germline assignment: CDR1 LGHNA and CDR2 YNFKEQ. The CDR3 length is 15 residues. The CDR3 is CASSQGLAGGETQYF. DNA of the CDR3: TGTGCCAGCAGCCAAGGACTAGCGGGAGGTGAGACCCAGTACTTC.

V usage is TRBV28 and J usage is TRBJ1-4; D remains ambiguous. This CDR3 has 13 amino acids. Per germline, CDR1 MDHEN and CDR2 SYDVKM. Trimming pared 5 bases from V and 8 bases from J, leaving 12 bases between. CDR3 coding DNA: TGTGCCAGCAGTCCACTCTTGTCCGAAAAACTGTTTTTT. Translation: CASSPLLSEKLFF.

The V and J genes are TRBV7-9 and TRBJ1-6; D is possibly TRBD1 (5 bases). CDR3 length: 13 amino acids. Germline CDR1 is SEHNR and CDR2 is FQNEAQ (reference sequence). The V end was cut by 5 bases, the J end by 5 bases, with 7 bases between. This chain's CDR3 is CASSGRDNSPLHF. CDR3 DNA: TGTGCCAGCAGCGGCAGGGATAATTCACCCCTCCACTTT.